The rows below give T cell receptor beta chains drawn from one sample of a study of blood T cell repertoires in COVID-19. Sequencing used immunoSEQ multiplex PCR; TCRdb keeps in-frame clones, though not all of them. The table has about 350,000 clones, about 93% seen once. The sequenced sample was peripheral blood. These receptors originate from a woman younger than 30 who had recovered from COVID-19. The CDR3 runs from the conserved cysteine through the conserved F or W. D genes are given only for firm matches. Not every row has a clone size; where given, it reads once, few, many or a size class.

abundance	v_gene	d_gene	j_gene	CDR3nt	CDR3aa
.	TRBV6-4	TRBD1	TRBJ2-2	TGTGCCAGCAAGATAGACAGGGTCACCGGGGAGCTGTTTTTT	CASKIDRVTGELFF
.	TRBV7-9	.	TRBJ2-6	TGTGCCAGCAGCTCGCGGGACAGCAACTCTGGGGCCAACGTCCTGACTTTC	CASSSRDSNSGANVLTF
.	TRBV27	TRBD2	TRBJ2-1	TGTGCCAGCGGCAGGGAGGGTTACAATGAGCAGTTCTTC	CASGREGYNEQFF
.	TRBV7-2	TRBD2	TRBJ2-1	TGTGCCAGCAGCCCTCAGGGAGGGAGGGAGCAGTTCTTC	CASSPQGGREQFF
.	TRBV30	.	TRBJ1-5	TGTGCCTGGAGTGTAAATCTTAGGCGGCAGAAAAATTATAGCAATCAGCCCCAGCATTTT	CAWSVNLRRQKNYSNQPQHF
.	TRBV2	.	TRBJ1-2	TGTGCCAGCAGTAAGACAGGCCGCGGTGGTGGCTACACCTTC	CASSKTGRGGGYTF
few	TRBV6-2/TRBV6-3	.	TRBJ1-2	TGTGCCAGCAGTTACTTCAGGGTCGACTATGGCTACACCTTC	CASSYFRVDYGYTF
.	TRBV4-3	.	TRBJ2-1	TGCGCCAGCAGCCAAGAGGAAGGTCCGGGAGTCGGCAATGAGCAGTTCTTC	CASSQEEGPGVGNEQFF
.	TRBV19	TRBD2	TRBJ2-3	TGTGCCAGTAGTACGGGACTAGCGGTCACAGATACGCAGTATTTT	CASSTGLAVTDTQYF
.	TRBV7-9	TRBD2	TRBJ2-3	TGTGCCAGCAGCCAAATCGGGACTAGCGGGAGTACAGATACGCAGTATTTT	CASSQIGTSGSTDTQYF
.	TRBV11-3	.	TRBJ2-1	TGTGCCAGCAGCCCGCTATGGGGCGAGCAGTTCTTC	CASSPLWGEQFF
.	TRBV29-1	TRBD1	TRBJ2-2	TGCAGCGTGACAGGGATGAACACCGGGGAGCTGTTTTTT	CSVTGMNTGELFF
once	TRBV12-3/TRBV12-4	.	TRBJ1-2	TGTGTGGTAGGATACGCAGGGGTAGATGGCTACACCTTC	CVVGYAGVDGYTF
.	TRBV27	.	TRBJ2-4	TGTGCCAGCAGTCCCCGGGACAACCTAAACATTCAGTACTTC	CASSPRDNLNIQYF
.	TRBV5-4	.	TRBJ1-2	TGTGCCAGCACCAATAGACAGCCCAACTATGGCTACACCTTC	CASTNRQPNYGYTF
.	TRBV27	.	TRBJ2-6	TGTGCCAGCAGCATTTCGGGCTCTGGGGCCAACGTCCTGACTTTC	CASSISGSGANVLTF